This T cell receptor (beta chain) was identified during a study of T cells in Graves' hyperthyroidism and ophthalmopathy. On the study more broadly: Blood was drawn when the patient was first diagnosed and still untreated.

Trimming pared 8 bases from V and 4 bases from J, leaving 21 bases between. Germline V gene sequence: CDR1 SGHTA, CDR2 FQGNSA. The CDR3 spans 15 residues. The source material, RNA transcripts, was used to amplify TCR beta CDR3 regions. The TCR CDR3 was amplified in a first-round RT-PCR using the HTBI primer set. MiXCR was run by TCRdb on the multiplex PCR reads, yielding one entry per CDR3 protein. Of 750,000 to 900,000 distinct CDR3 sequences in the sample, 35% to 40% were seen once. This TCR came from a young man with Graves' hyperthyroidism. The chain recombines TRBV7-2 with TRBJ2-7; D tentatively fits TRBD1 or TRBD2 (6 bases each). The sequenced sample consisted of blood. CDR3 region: CASEGGRSSDYEQYF. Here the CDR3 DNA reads TGTGCCAGCGAGGGGGGCCGTTCTTCCGATTACGAGCAGTACTTC.